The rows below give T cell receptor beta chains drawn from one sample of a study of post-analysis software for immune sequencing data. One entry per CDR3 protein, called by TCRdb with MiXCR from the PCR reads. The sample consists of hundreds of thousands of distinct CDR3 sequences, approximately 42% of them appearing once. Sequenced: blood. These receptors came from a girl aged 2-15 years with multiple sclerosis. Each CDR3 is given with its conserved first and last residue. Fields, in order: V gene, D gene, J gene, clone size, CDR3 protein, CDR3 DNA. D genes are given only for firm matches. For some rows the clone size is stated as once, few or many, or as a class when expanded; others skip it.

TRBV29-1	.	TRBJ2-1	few	CSVEWTASSYNEQFF	TGCAGCGTTGAATGGACCGCCAGCTCCTACAATGAGCAGTTCTTC
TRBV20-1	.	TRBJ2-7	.	CSARFPPYEQYF	TGCAGTGCTAGATTCCCCCCCTACGAGCAGTACTTC
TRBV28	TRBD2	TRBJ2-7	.	CASSLSGGRSTYEQYF	TGTGCCAGCAGTTTATCCGGCGGGAGATCTACCTACGAGCAGTACTTC
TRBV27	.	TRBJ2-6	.	CASSPLGIGSLSGANVLTF	TGTGCCAGCAGCCCGTTAGGGATCGGCAGCCTCTCTGGGGCCAACGTCCTGACTTTC
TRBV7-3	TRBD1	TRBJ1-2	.	CASSPGEGTGAYTF	TGTGCCAGCAGCCCAGGGGAGGGGACAGGGGCCTACACCTTC
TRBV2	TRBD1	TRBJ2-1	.	CASNSDRAVHNEQFF	TGTGCCAGCAATAGCGACAGGGCGGTCCACAATGAGCAGTTCTTC
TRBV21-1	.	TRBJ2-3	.	CASSKGSASGSCTDTQYF	TGTGCCAGCAGCAAAGGATCGGCTAGCGGGAGTTGCACAGATACGCAGTATTTT
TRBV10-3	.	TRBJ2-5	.	CAISADGQETQYF	TGTGCCATCAGCGCGGACGGTCAAGAGACCCAGTACTTC
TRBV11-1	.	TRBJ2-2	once	CASSLLADPNTGELFF	TGTGCCAGCAGCTTACTCGCGGACCCGAACACCGGGGAGCTGTTTTTT
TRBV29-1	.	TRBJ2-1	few	CSVARSLWSYNEQFF	TGCAGCGTTGCGAGGTCCCTATGGTCCTACAATGAGCAGTTCTTC
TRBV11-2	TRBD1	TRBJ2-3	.	CASTQTTGSLFTDTQYF	TGTGCCAGCACCCAAACGACAGGGTCACTTTTCACAGATACGCAGTATTTT
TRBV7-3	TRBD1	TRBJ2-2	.	CASSPSPTGYWNTGELFF	TGTGCCAGCAGCCCAAGCCCGACAGGGTATTGGAACACCGGGGAGCTGTTTTTT
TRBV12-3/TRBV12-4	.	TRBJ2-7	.	CASSYLNEYEQYF	TGTGCCAGCAGTTATCTCAATGAATACGAGCAGTACTTC
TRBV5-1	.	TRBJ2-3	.	CASSPGRTTDTQYF	TGCGCCAGCAGCCCCGGACGGACCACAGATACGCAGTATTTT
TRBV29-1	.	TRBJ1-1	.	CSVEGLRGNTEAFF	TGCAGCGTTGAAGGACTTCGAGGAAACACTGAAGCTTTCTTT
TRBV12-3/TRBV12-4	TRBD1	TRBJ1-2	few	CASSRNDRAPTPNYGYTF	TGTGCCAGCAGTCGCAACGACAGGGCCCCTACCCCTAACTATGGCTACACCTTC
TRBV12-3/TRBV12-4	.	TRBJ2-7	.	CASSWDSGRREQYF	TGTGCCAGCAGCTGGGATAGCGGCCGCCGCGAGCAGTACTTC
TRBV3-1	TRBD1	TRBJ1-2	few	CASSQGTGKGYGYTF	TGTGCCAGCAGCCAGGGGACAGGGAAGGGCTATGGCTACACCTTC
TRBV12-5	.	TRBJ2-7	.	CASGLDSYEQYF	TGTGCTAGTGGTCTTGACAGCTACGAGCAGTACTTC
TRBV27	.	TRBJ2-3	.	CASSPTPGITDTQYF	TGTGCCAGCAGTCCAACCCCAGGGATCACAGATACGCAGTATTTT
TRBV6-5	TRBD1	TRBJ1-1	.	CASSIGGLNTEAFF	TGTGCCAGCAGTATAGGGGGCCTGAACACTGAAGCTTTCTTT
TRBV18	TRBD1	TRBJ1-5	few	CASSPGTGTNQPQHF	TGTGCCAGCTCACCCGGGACAGGCACAAATCAGCCCCAGCATTTT
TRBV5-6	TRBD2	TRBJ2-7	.	CASSYSWGGNSYEQYF	TGTGCCAGCAGCTACTCTTGGGGGGGAAACTCCTACGAGCAGTACTTC
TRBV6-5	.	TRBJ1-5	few	CATSDRSGQPQHF	TGTGCCACGTCCGACCGGTCGGGTCAGCCCCAGCATTTT
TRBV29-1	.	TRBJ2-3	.	CSAGFTDTQYF	TGCAGTGCAGGGTTCACAGATACGCAGTATTTT
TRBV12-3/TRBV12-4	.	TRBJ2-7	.	CASSFNRDRYEQYF	TGTGCCAGCAGTTTTAATCGGGACCGCTACGAGCAGTACTTC
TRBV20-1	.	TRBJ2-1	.	CSARGAGSYNEQFF	TGCAGTGCTAGAGGTGCGGGCTCCTACAATGAGCAGTTCTTC
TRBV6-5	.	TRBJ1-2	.	CASSYGRTSNGYTF	TGTGCCAGCAGTTACGGACGGACCTCAAATGGCTACACCTTC
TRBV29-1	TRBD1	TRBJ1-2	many	CSVENPDRSYGYTF	TGCAGCGTTGAGAACCCGGACAGGAGCTATGGCTACACCTTC
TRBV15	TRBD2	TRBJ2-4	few	CATSRTLLAEFTKNIQYF	TGTGCCACCAGCAGAACGCTACTAGCGGAATTCACCAAAAACATTCAGTACTTC
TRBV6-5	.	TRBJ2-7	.	CASSSPLTSNGHEQYF	TGTGCCAGCAGTTCCCCCCTCACTAGTAACGGCCACGAGCAGTACTTC
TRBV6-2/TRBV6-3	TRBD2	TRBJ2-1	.	CASSKTPSGSSYNEQFF	TGTGCCAGCAGCAAAACCCCTAGCGGGAGCTCCTACAATGAGCAGTTCTTC
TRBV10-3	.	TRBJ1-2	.	CAISERIQGYYGYTF	TGTGCCATCAGTGAGCGGATTCAGGGGTACTATGGCTACACCTTC